This T cell receptor (beta chain) was documented in a study of vaccination effects on CD4 cells after COVID-19 (dated by TCRdb to 2021 to 2024). Notes on the research overall: Participants received two doses of either the BNT162b2 or the mRNA-1273 mRNA SARS-CoV-2 vaccine. In both COVID-19 convalescent patients and infection-naive vaccine recipients, the study compared SARS-CoV-2 spike-specific CD4+ TCR repertoires from before mRNA vaccination with those from after it. The full study included some 10 COVID-19 convalescent patients and several SARS-CoV-2-naive healthy vaccine recipients. The Oncomine TCR Beta short-read assay on an Illumina iSeq 100 was used to sequence cultures from other donors in the study.

The investigation overall reported the following: The study was limited by a small number of convalescent patients and lacked early post-infection timepoints. Marked clonal contraction was observed in both infection-induced and vaccine-induced clones at late post-vaccination timepoints, consistent with waning T cell responses. In healthy vaccine recipients, vaccine-induced clones were almost all SARS-CoV-2 mono-reactive, with only 1 of 255 cross-reactive with common cold coronaviruses.

In the ViraFEST assay, PBMC were stimulated with viral peptide pools, and TCR sequencing was then used to find antigen-specific CD4+ T cell clonotypes based on their expansion. After approximately eleven days of culture, CD4+ T cells were isolated with the EasySep CD4+ T cell isolation kit. Negative nucleocapsid antibody results before and after vaccination confirmed that the healthy vaccine recipients had no prior SARS-CoV-2 infection. Each well held fewer than 2.5 million PBMC cultured in IMDM containing approximately 5% human AB serum, 8 to 10 IU/ml IL-2 and gentamicin, along with 8 to 10 ug/ml peptides. On days 3 and 7, half of the culture medium was replaced with fresh IL-2-containing medium. Unless otherwise noted, each peptide stimulation condition was cultured in triplicate wells. Using Ficoll-Paque Plus gradient centrifugation, PBMC were separated from whole blood and then either used fresh or cryopreserved at -140C. The spike proteins of SARS-CoV-2 and of the common cold coronaviruses HCoV-NL63, HCoV-OC43 and HCoV-229E were spanned by overlapping peptide pools. The QIAamp micro DNA kit was used to extract genomic DNA from the cultured CD4+ T cells.

With regard to this clone: The target of this receptor is not known. No base-level quality is on record; no much larger clone is a single base apart.

For this chain, trimming is 3 bases at the V end and 2 bases at the J end, and the number of junction bases without a gene match is 10. The germline V gene (reference sequence) specifies LNHDA as CDR1 and SQIVND as CDR2. The CDR3, from cysteine to phenylalanine, totals 17 residues. Just the 51-base CDR3 DNA is kept, in frame starting at base 1. Library prep was done by the immunoSEQ multiplex PCR assay. DNA from the cultured and isolated CD4+ T cells underwent TCR beta CDR3 sequencing. Under the source paper's analysis protocol: Non-productive TCR sequences were removed and reads were trimmed to the CDR3 region, keeping CDR3s of at least 7 amino acids. Antigen-specific clonotypes were identified using the MANAFEST web app by comparison of expansion in peptide wells against reference cultures. To be called positive, a clone needed expansion at FDR<0.05 compared with the reference and with all other wells, an odds ratio greater than 5, and a frequency greater than 0.1% in two replicate wells. A clonotype was defined as cross-reactive if the clonotype was significantly expanded both in SARS-CoV-2 spike wells and in at least one common cold coronavirus spike condition. CDR3 similarity was assessed by Levenshtein distance with the stringdist R package, and unrooted trees were built with ape in R 3.6.1. Here the immuneACCESS table is served through TCRdb, limited to in-frame sequences with V and J called. Missing clones are a known gap in these copies; in checked studies unresolved V genes cover under half, and the rest lacks a known reason. Clone size and the V and J calls come from that table; the DNA yielded D and trimming. Recorded for this sample are tens of thousands of clones; about 79% of them occurred a single time. About 10% of the sample rests with the top ten.

The rearrangement joined TRBV19 to TRBJ2-3; the central 8 bases match TRBD2. This material consisted of CD4+ T cells from PBMCs cultured with SARS-CoV-2 spike peptides, taken before COVID-19 vaccination. In the paper's terms, the cell subset or site label means: SARS-CoV-2 spike overlapping peptide pool stimulation. This sequence originates from a human donor who received a COVID-19 vaccine. The CDR3 region has the sequence CASSMGSGTRTTDTQYF. The sequenced DNA is TGTGCCAGTAGTATGGGTTCCGGGACTAGGACCACAGATACGCAGTATTTT.